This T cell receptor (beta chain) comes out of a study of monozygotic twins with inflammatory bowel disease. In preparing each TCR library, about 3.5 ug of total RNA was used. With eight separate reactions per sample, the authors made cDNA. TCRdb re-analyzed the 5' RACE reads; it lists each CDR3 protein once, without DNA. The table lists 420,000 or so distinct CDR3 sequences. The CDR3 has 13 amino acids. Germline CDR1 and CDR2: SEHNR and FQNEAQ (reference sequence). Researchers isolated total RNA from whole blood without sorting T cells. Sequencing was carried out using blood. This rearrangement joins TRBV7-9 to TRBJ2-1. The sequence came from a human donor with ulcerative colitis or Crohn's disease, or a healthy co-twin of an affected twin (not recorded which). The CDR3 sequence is CASSSDVTNEQFF.